The sequence of this T cell receptor beta chain was determined in a study of vaccination and CD4 T cells after COVID-19 (dated by TCRdb to between 2021 and 2024). Notes on the research overall: The convalescent cohort comprised six males and four females, including two Hispanic individuals, seven Caucasians, two Asians and one multiracial person. Post-COVID blood samples were collected from convalescent patients a median of roughly 100 days after diagnosis, with a range of roughly 35 to 180 days. Control cultures used a CEFX viral epitope pool as positive control, an HIV-1 Nef peptide pool as negative control, or no peptide. Two doses of either the Pfizer-BioNTech BNT162b2 vaccine (n=8) or the Moderna mRNA-1273 vaccine (n=2) were administered to participants. Overlapping spike peptide pools from SARS-CoV-2 and from the common cold coronaviruses HCoV-NL63, HCoV-OC43 and HCoV-229E were used as culture stimuli. Post-vaccine blood samples were collected a median of about 11 weeks after the second vaccine dose, ranging from about 12 to 250 days. The spike-specific CD4+ TCR repertoire was compared before and after mRNA vaccination in ten to eleven COVID-19 convalescent patients and several infection-naive healthy vaccine recipients.

Broad study findings and their caveats: Although the median number of SARS-CoV-2-reactive clonotypes went up from roughly 22 after infection to 38 after vaccination, the increase was not significant. The study included relatively few convalescent patients and did not analyze early timepoints after natural infection. Of the vaccine-specific clones in convalescent patients, 304 of 307, or nearly all, reacted only to SARS-CoV-2 spike and did not cross-react with common cold coronaviruses. In convalescent patients, a median around 86% of post-vaccine SARS-CoV-2-reactive clones were detected only after vaccination, suggesting vaccine-specific priming.

Worth noting for this clonotype: Its antigen target is currently unknown. No base qualities exist here, and no much larger clone lies one base off it.

The germline V gene (reference sequence) supplies CDR1 SEHNR and CDR2 FQNEAQ. CDR3 length: 17 amino acids, cysteine to phenylalanine. CDR3 DNA only is kept here, 51 bases in frame from base 1. V ends up 5 bases short and J 5 bases short, with an unmatched junction base count of 14. The receptor library was made with PCR. At the Johns Hopkins FTIC core, DNA from the cultured CD4+ T cells underwent TCR sequencing with the Oncomine TCR Beta short-read assay. Genomic DNA was extracted from the cultured CD4+ T cells with the QIAamp micro DNA kit. Oncomine TCR Beta libraries from cultured CD4+ T cells were pooled with unique dual indexes and sequenced on an Illumina iSeq 100. The source study handled its data this way. Non-productive sequences were removed, and CDR3s not starting with C, not ending with F or W, or shorter than 7 amino acids were discarded. Antigen-specific clonotypes were identified with the MANAFEST web application by comparing peptide-stimulated wells with reference and other culture wells. An FDR below 0.05, an odds ratio above 5, and a productive frequency above 0.1% in at least two of three replicate wells were required for clones to be considered positive. A clonotype was classed as cross-reactive if the clonotype showed significant expansion both in SARS-CoV-2 spike wells and in at least one common cold coronavirus spike condition. Levenshtein distances (stringdist) and unrooted phylogenetic trees (ape) in R version 3.6.1 were used to assess CDR3 homology. TCRdb passed the public sequencing reads through fastp at Q25 and MiXCR, retaining productive beta sequences. Every CDR3 protein is listed once, alongside the most common genes and DNA of its rows. The V and J calls and clone size are TCRdb's, not the authors'. Recorded for this sample are some 9,900 distinct CDR3 sequences; 26% of them occurred a single time. In total, the top ten clones hold 46% of the sample.

Explained via the paper, the treatment or condition label denotes: roughly 10-day PBMC culture with coronavirus spike peptide pools or control peptides (ViraFEST assay). The ViraFEST assay was used in the study, in which antigen-specific T cells were expanded with peptide pools and expanded clonotypes were subsequently identified by TCR sequencing. Negative nucleocapsid antibody tests taken both before and after vaccination confirmed that the healthy vaccine recipients had no prior SARS-CoV-2 infection. Around 2 million PBMCs per well were cultured in IMDM with 5% human AB serum and 8 to 10 IU/ml IL-2, plus 10 ug/ml peptide pools. On days 3 and 7, half of the culture medium was replaced with fresh IL-2-containing medium. After around 11 days of culture, CD4+ T cells were isolated by negative selection using the EasySep CD4+ T cell isolation kit. PBMCs were separated from whole blood using Ficoll-Paque Plus gradient centrifugation and then either used fresh or cryopreserved at -140C. Culture conditions were generally each tested in triplicate wells.

The chain employs TRBV7-9 and TRBJ2-3; the junction holds 9 bases that match TRBD2. The origin of this receptor is a human donor who received a COVID-19 vaccine. The sequencing here drew on CD4+ T cells from blood, cultured in vitro, taken before SARS-CoV-2 vaccination. The CDR3 in this case is CASSPHLGGGAGDTQYF. The DNA sequence follows: TGTGCCAGCAGCCCCCACCTCGGCGGGGGGGCTGGAGATACGCAGTATTTT. Here the CDR3 is joined to the reference TRBV7-9 and TRBJ2-3 genes, and the full variable domain is: DTGVSQNPRHKITKRGQNVTFRCDPISEHNRLYWYRQTLGQGPEFLTYFQNEAQLEKSRLLSDRFSAERPKGSFSTLEIQRTEQGDSAMYLCASSPHLGGGAGDTQYFGPGTRLTVL.